The rows below give T cell receptor beta chains drawn from one sample of a study of T cells in Graves' hyperthyroidism and ophthalmopathy. MiXCR, applied by TCRdb to the multiplex PCR reads, yields one record per CDR3 protein. The data contain about 360,000 distinct CDR3 sequences, about 18% of them singletons. Sample: blood. The receptors come from a woman aged 18-35 years with Graves' hyperthyroidism. The CDR3 runs from the conserved cysteine through the conserved F or W. Fields, in order: J gene, V gene, D gene, clone size, CDR3 DNA, CDR3 protein. A D gene is named only where the DNA matches it firmly. Some rows mark clone size as missing; the rest say once, few, many or name a class of expanded clone.

TRBJ2-5 | TRBV5-1 | NA | many | TGCGCCAGCAGCTTGTTTTCAGGGGAGACCCAGTACTTC | CASSLFSGETQYF
TRBJ1-5 | TRBV24-1 | TRBD1 | NA | TGTGCCACCAGCCCCGGGACAGGGGTCCGGCCCCAGCATTTT | CATSPGTGVRPQHF
TRBJ2-4 | TRBV15 | TRBD1 | many | TGTGCCACCAGCAGAGTTGGGACAGGGGAAAACATTAAGTACTTC | CATSRVGTGENIKYF
TRBJ1-1 | TRBV29-1 | NA | many | TGCAGCGTCGGGCGAACGAACACTGAAGCTTTCTTT | CSVGRTNTEAFF
TRBJ2-5 | TRBV7-3 | NA | many | TGTGCCAGCAGCTTAACGGGTGGCAGCGAAGAGACCCAGTACTTC | CASSLTGGSEETQYF
TRBJ2-5 | TRBV12-3/TRBV12-4 | TRBD2 | many | TGTGCCAGCAGCCTAGACCGACTAGCGGGGGAGTTACAAGAGACCCAGTACTTC | CASSLDRLAGELQETQYF
TRBJ1-6 | TRBV6-1 | TRBD1 | NA | TGTGCCAGCAGTGAACCGGGACAGGCATATTCACCCCTCCACTTT | CASSEPGQAYSPLHF
TRBJ2-5 | TRBV6-1 | NA | many | TGTGCCAGCAGTGAGCTGTTTGGTGAAGGCATCGAGACCCAGTACTTC | CASSELFGEGIETQYF
TRBJ2-7 | TRBV15 | NA | many | TGTGCCACCAGCACCCGAGACGGAGAGCAGTACTTC | CATSTRDGEQYF
TRBJ1-1 | TRBV7-8 | NA | many | TGTGCCAGCAGCTTAATGGGGGGCACTGAAGCTTTCTTT | CASSLMGGTEAFF
TRBJ1-5 | TRBV6-5 | NA | many | TGTGCCAGCAGTTACGTAGGGTATAATCAGCCCCAGCATTTT | CASSYVGYNQPQHF
TRBJ2-5 | TRBV12-3/TRBV12-4 | NA | NA | TGTGCCAGCAGTTTTGTAGGTTCCGAGACCCAGTACTTC | CASSFVGSETQYF
TRBJ1-5 | TRBV12-3/TRBV12-4 | TRBD1 | many | TGTGCCAGCAGTTTAAGCACAGGGGGCCAGCCCCAGCATTTT | CASSLSTGGQPQHF
TRBJ1-2 | TRBV2 | NA | many | TGTGCCAGCAGAGTCAACAGGGTTGCTAACTATGGCTACACCTTC | CASRVNRVANYGYTF
TRBJ2-2 | TRBV29-1 | TRBD1 | many | TGCAGCGTTGGGGACAGGGGGATTAGCACCGGGGAGCTGTTTTTT | CSVGDRGISTGELFF
TRBJ1-4 | TRBV2 | NA | many | TGTGCCAGCAAGGGTGCAACTAATGAAAAACTGTTTTTT | CASKGATNEKLFF
TRBJ2-5 | TRBV7-9 | NA | many | TGTGCCAGCAGCTTCTTCACGGGGGGCGGAGAGACCCAGTACTTC | CASSFFTGGGETQYF
TRBJ2-5 | TRBV2 | NA | many | TGTGCCAGCGGCAGAGCTCCCCAAGAGACCCAGTACTTC | CASGRAPQETQYF
TRBJ2-7 | TRBV6-1 | TRBD2 | many | TGTGCCAGCAGTGAGGGGGTTGCGGGGGACGAGCAGTACTTC | CASSEGVAGDEQYF